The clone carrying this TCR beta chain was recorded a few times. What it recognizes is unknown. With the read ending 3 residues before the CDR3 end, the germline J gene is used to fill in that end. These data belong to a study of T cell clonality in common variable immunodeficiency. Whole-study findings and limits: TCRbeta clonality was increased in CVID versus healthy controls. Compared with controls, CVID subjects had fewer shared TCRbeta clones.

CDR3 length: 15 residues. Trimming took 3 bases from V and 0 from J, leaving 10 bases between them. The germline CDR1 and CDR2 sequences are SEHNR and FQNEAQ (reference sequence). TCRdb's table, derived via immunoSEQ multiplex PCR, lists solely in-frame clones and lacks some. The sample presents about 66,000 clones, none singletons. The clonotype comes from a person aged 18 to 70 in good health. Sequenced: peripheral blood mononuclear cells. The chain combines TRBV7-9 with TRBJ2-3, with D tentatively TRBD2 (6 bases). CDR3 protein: CASSFSAGSTDTQYF. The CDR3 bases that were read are TGTGCCAGCAGCTTTTCCGCGGGGAGCACAGATACG.